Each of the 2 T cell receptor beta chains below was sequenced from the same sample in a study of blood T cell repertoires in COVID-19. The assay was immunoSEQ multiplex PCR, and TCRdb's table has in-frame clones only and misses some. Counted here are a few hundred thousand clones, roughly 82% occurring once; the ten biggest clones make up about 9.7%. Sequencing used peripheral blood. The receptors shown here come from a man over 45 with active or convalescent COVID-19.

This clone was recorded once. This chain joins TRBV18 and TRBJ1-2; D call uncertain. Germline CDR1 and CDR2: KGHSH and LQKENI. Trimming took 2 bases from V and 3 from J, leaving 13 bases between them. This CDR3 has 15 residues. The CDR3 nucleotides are TGTGCCAGCTCACCAACTTACCGGGAGCACTATGGCTACACCTTC. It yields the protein CASSPTYREHYGYTF.

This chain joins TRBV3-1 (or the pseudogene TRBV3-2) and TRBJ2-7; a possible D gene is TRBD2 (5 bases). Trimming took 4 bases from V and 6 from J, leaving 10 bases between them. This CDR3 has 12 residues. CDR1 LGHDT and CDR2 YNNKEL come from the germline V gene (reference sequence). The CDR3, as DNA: TGTGCCAGCAGCCGCGCGGCGGGCGAGCAGTACTTC. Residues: CASSRAAGEQYF.